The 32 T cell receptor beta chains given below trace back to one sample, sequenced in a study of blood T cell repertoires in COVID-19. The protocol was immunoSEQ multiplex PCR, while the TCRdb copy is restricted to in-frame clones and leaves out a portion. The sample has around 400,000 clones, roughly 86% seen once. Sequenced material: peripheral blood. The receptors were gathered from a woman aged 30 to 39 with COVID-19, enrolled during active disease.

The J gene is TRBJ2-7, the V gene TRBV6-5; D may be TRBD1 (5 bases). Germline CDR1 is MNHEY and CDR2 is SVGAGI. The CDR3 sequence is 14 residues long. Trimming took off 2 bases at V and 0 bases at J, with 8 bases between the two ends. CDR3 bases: TGTGCCAGCAGTTACGACAGAGACTCCTACGAGCAGTACTTC. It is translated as CASSYDRDSYEQYF.

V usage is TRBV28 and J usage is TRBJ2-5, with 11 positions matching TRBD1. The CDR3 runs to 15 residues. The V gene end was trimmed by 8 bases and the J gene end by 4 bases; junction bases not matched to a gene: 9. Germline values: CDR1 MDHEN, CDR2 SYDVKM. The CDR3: CASSTPGTGGETQYF. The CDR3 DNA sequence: TGTGCCAGCTCGACCCCCGGGACAGGGGGAGAGACCCAGTACTTC.

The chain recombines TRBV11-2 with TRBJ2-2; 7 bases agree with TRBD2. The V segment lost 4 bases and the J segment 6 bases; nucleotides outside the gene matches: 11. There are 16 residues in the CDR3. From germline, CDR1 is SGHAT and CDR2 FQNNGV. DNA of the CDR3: TGTGCCAGCAGCTCCCTCGTTGCGGGAGCCCCCGGGGAGCTGTTTTTT. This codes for CASSSLVAGAPGELFF.

The CDR3 loop reads CASSSRRGRASGDEQFF. In DNA form, the CDR3 reads TGCGCCAGCAGCTCCCGGCGCGGGAGGGCCTCGGGGGATGAGCAGTTCTTC. The chain employs TRBV5-1 and TRBJ2-1; 9 bases match TRBD2. This CDR3 contains 17 residues. Germline V CDR1 and CDR2: SGHRS, YFSETQ. V lost 3 bases, J lost 8 bases, and 15 bases stayed unmatched.

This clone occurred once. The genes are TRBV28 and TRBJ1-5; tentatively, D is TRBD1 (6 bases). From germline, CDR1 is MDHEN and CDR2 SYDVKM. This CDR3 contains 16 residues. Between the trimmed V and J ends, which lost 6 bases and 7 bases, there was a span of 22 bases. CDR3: CASSLNQGLKGQPQHF. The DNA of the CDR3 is TGTGCCAGCAGCCTAAATCAGGGGCTTAAGGGGCAGCCCCAGCATTTT.

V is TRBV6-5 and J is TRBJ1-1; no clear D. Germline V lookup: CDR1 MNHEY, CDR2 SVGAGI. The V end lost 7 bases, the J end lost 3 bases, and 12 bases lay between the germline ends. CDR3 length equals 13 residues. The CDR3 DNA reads TGTGCCAGCACGAGATCCCCCGACACTGAAGCTTTCTTT. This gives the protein CASTRSPDTEAFF.

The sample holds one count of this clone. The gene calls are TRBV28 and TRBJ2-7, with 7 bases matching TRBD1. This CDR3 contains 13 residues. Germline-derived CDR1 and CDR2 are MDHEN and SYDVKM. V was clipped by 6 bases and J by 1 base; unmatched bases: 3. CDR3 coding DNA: TGTGCCAGCAGCCGGGACAGATCCTACGAGCAGTACTTC. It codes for CASSRDRSYEQYF.

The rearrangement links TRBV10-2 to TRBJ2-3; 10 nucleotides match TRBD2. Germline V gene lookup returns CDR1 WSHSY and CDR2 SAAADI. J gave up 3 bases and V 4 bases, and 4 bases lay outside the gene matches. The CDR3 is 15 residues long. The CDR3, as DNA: TGCGCCAGCAGTGCGCCTAGCGGGAGTACAGATACGCAGTATTTT. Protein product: CASSAPSGSTDTQYF.

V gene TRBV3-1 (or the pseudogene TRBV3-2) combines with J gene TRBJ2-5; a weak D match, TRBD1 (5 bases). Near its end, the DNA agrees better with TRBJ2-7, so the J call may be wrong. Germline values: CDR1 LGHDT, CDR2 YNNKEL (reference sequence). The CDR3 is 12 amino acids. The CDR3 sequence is CASSHATAEQYF. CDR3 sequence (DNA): TGTGCCAGCAGCCACGCGACAGCCGAGCAGTACTTC.

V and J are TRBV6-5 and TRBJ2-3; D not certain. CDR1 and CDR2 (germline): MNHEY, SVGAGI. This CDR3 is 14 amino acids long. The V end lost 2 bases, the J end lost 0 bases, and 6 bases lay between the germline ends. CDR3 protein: CASSYLGSTDTQYF. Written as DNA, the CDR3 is TGTGCCAGCAGTTACCTCGGGAGCACAGATACGCAGTATTTT.

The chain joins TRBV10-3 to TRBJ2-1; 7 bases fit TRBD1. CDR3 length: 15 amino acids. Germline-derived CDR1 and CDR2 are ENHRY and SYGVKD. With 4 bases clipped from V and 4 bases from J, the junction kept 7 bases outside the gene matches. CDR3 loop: CAISGGTENYNEQFF. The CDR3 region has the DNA TGTGCCATCAGTGGAGGGACAGAGAATTACAATGAGCAGTTCTTC.

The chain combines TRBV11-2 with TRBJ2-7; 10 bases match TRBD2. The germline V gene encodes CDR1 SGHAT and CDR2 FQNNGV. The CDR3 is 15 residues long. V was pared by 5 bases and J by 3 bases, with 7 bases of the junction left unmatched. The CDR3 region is CASSPRTSGNYEQYF. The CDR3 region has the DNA TGTGCCAGCAGCCCACGGACTAGCGGCAACTACGAGCAGTACTTC.

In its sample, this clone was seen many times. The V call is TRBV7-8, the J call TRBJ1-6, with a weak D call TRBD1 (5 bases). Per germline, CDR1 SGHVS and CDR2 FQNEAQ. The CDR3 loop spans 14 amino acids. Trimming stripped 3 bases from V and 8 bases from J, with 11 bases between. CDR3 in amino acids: CASSFNRRYSPLHF. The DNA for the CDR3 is TGTGCCAGCAGCTTTAACAGGCGGTATTCACCCCTCCACTTT. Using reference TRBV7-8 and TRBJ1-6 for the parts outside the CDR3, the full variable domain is GAGVSQSPRYKVAKRGQDVALRCDPISGHVSLFWYQQALGQGPEFLTYFQNEAQLDKSGLPSDRFFAERPEGSVSTLKIQRTQQEDSAVYLCASSFNRRYSPLHFGNGTRLTVT.

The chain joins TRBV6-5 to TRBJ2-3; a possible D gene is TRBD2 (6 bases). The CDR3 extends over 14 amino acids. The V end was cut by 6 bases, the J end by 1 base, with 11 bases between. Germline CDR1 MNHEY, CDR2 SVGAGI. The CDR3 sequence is CASRQGLGTDTQYF. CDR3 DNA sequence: TGTGCCAGCAGGCAGGGACTCGGCACAGATACGCAGTATTTT.

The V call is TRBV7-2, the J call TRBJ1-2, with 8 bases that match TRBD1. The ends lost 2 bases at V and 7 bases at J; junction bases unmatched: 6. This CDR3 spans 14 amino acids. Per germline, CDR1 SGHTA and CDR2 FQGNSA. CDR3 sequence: CASSLRAGGSGYTF. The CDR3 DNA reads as TGTGCCAGCAGCTTAAGGGCAGGGGGCAGTGGCTACACCTTC.

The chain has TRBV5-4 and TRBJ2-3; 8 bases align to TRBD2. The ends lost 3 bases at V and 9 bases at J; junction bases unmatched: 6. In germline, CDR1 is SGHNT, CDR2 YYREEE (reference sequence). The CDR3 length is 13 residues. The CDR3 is CASSSGGSDTQYF. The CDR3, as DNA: TGTGCCAGCAGCTCGGGAGGGTCTGACACGCAGTATTTT.

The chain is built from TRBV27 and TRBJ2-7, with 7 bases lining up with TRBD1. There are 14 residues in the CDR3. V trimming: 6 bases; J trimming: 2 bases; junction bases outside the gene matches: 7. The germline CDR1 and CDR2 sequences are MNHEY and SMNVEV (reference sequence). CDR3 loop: CASSPPGQTYEQYF. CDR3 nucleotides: TGTGCCAGCAGCCCCCCGGGACAGACCTACGAGCAGTACTTC.

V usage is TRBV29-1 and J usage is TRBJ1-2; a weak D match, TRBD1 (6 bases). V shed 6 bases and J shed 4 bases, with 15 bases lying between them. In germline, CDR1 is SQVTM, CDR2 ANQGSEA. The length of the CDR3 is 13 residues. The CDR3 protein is CSVLQGLTYGYTF. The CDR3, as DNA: TGCAGCGTCCTTCAGGGGTTGACCTATGGCTACACCTTC.

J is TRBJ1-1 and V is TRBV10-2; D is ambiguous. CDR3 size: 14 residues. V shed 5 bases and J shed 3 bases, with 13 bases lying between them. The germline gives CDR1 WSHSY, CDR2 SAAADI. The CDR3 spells CASSPRASDTEAFF. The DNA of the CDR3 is TGCGCCAGCAGTCCGCGGGCGTCAGACACTGAAGCTTTCTTT.

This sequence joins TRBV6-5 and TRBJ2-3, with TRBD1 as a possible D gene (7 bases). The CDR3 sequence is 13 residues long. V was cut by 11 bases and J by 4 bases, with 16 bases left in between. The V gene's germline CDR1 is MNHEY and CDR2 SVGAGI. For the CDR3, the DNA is TGTGCCGGCCGACAGGGAGGTTCAGATACGCAGTATTTT. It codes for CAGRQGGSDTQYF.

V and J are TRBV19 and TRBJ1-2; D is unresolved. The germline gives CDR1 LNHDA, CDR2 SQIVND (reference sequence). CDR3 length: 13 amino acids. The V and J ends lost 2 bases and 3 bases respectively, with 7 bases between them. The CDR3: CASSISTDYGYTF. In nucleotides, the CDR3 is TGTGCCAGTAGTATAAGTACGGACTATGGCTACACCTTC.

The CDR3 DNA follows: TGTGCCTGGAGGGTGAGCTCCTATAATTCACCCCTCCACTTT. Translated: CAWRVSSYNSPLHF. The rearrangement links TRBV30 to TRBJ1-6; D gene ambiguous. Trimming took 3 bases from V and 0 from J, leaving 6 bases between them. This CDR3 comprises 14 residues. Germline assignment: CDR1 GTSNPN and CDR2 SVGIG (reference sequence). Full variable domain (remainder filled in from reference TRBV30 and TRBJ1-6): SQTIHQWPATLVQPVGSPLSLECTVEGTSNPNLYWYRQAAGRGLQLLFYSVGIGQISSEVPQNLSASRPQDRQFILSSKKLLLSDSGFYLCAWRVSSYNSPLHFGNGTRLTVT.

CDR3 bases: TGTGCCAGCAGCCCGGTTGGCCTACAGCATAACACCGGGGAGCTGTTTTTT. This encodes CASSPVGLQHNTGELFF. The chain employs TRBV7-3 and TRBJ2-2, with no clear D. Deletions cut 5 bases from V and 2 bases from J, with 18 bases between. Germline V gene lookup returns CDR1 SGHTA and CDR2 FQGTGA. The CDR3 loop spans 17 amino acids.

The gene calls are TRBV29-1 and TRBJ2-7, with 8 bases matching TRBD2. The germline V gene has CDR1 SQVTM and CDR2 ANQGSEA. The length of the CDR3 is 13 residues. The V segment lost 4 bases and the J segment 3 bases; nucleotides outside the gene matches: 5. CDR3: CSVVGSGDYEQYF. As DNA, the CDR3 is TGCAGCGTTGTTGGTAGCGGGGACTACGAGCAGTACTTC.

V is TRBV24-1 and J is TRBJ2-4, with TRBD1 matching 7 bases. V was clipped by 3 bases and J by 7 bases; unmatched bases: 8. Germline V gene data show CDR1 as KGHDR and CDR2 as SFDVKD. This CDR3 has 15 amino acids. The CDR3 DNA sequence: TGTGCCACCAGTGATGGCACAGGGGTTGGGAACATTCAGTACTTC. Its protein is CATSDGTGVGNIQYF.

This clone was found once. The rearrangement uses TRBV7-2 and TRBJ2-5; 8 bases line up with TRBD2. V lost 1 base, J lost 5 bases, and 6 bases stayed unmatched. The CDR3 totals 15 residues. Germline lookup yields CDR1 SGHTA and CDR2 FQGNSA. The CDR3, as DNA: TGTGCCAGCAGCTTAGGGGATAGCGGGATCGAGACCCAGTACTTC. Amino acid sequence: CASSLGDSGIETQYF.

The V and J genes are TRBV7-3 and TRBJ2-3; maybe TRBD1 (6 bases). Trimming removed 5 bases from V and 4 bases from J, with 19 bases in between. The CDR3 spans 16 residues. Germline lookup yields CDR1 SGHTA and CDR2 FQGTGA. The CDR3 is CASSPIGQPWADTQYF. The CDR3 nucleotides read TGTGCCAGCAGCCCAATAGGACAGCCGTGGGCAGATACGCAGTATTTT.

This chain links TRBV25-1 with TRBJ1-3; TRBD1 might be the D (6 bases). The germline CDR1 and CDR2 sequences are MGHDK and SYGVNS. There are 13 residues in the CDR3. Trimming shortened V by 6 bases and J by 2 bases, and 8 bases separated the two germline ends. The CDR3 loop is CASRDSPGNTIYF. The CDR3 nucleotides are TGTGCCAGCAGGGACAGCCCTGGAAACACCATATATTTT.

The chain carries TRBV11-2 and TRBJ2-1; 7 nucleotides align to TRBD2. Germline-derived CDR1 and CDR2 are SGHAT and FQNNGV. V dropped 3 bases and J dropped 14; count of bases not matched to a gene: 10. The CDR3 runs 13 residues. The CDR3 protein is CASSFSDSSGKFF. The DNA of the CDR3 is TGTGCCAGCAGCTTCTCTGACTCAAGCGGGAAGTTCTTC.

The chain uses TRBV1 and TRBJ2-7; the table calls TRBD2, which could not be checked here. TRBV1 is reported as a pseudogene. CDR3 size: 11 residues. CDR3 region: CTSRSLAGWYF. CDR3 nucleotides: TGCACCAGCAGAAGCCTAGCGGGTTGGTACTTC.

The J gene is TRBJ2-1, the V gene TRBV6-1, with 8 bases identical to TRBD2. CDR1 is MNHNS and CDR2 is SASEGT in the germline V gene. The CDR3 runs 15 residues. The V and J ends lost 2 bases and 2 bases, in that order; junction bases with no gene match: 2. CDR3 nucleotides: TGTGCCAGCAGTGAATCGGGAGGGCCCTACAATGAGCAGTTCTTC. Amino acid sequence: CASSESGGPYNEQFF.

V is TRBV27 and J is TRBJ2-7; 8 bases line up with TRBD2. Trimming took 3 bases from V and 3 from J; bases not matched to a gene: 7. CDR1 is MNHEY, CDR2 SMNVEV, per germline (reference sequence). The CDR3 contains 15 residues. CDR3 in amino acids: CASSFFSGIGYEQYF. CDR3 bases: TGTGCCAGCAGTTTTTTTAGCGGGATAGGCTACGAGCAGTACTTC.